Below, 16 T cell receptor beta chains from the same sample are listed, as sequenced in a study of technical replicates of blood from a handful of donors. Produced via immunoSEQ multiplex PCR; TCRdb's table is partial and in-frame only. The sample includes tens of thousands of clones, around 90% of them seen just once. Source material: T cells isolated from PBMCs. These TCRs come from a human donor in good health.

The genes are TRBV28 and TRBJ2-7, with D possibly TRBD1 on 6 matching bases. This CDR3 region has 14 residues. In germline, CDR1 is MDHEN, CDR2 SYDVKM. With 8 bases removed from V and 2 bases from J, the gap between germline ends came to 16 bases. The CDR3 protein is CASLRGRGAYEQYF. The CDR3 DNA follows: TGTGCCAGCCTGAGGGGCAGGGGAGCCTACGAGCAGTACTTC.

The chain employs TRBV27 and TRBJ1-1; 8 bases fit TRBD1. The CDR3 consists of 17 residues. Germline CDR1 MNHEY, CDR2 SMNVEV (reference sequence). After removal of 4 bases from V and 0 bases from J, the junction contained 10 bases not matched to a gene. The CDR3 coding sequence is TGTGCCAGCAGTTCCCGGGACAGGTGGACTCTGAACACTGAAGCTTTCTTT. Its protein is CASSSRDRWTLNTEAFF.

The chain employs TRBV18 and TRBJ2-7; 11 bases align to TRBD2. Trimming at V came to 3 bases and at J to 4 bases, leaving 8 bases not matched to a gene. The germline V gene encodes CDR1 KGHSH and CDR2 LQKENI. The CDR3 is 16 residues long. As DNA, the CDR3 is TGTGCCAGCTCACCGGCCCGACTAGCGGGAACATACGAGCAGTACTTC. Protein product: CASSPARLAGTYEQYF.

The J gene is TRBJ1-1, the V gene TRBV19; D unresolved. V shed 6 bases and J shed 0 bases, with 8 bases lying between them. This CDR3 has 13 residues. Germline V lookup: CDR1 LNHDA, CDR2 SQIVND (reference sequence). CDR3 sequence: CASRLHMNTEAFF. CDR3 bases: TGTGCCAGTAGGTTACACATGAACACTGAAGCTTTCTTT.

The V call is TRBV5-4, the J call TRBJ1-6; 7 positions agree with TRBD1. J lost 5 bases, V lost 3 bases, and 2 bases had no gene match. Germline values: CDR1 SGHNT, CDR2 YYREEE (reference sequence). The CDR3 is 14 residues long. The DNA of the CDR3 is TGTGCCAGCAGCTCCGGACAGGATAATTCACCCCTCCACTTT. Its protein is CASSSGQDNSPLHF. The entire variable domain, with the rest obtained from reference TRBV5-4 and TRBJ1-6, is as follows: ETGVTQSPTHLIKTRGQQVTLRCSSQSGHNTVSWYQQALGQGPQFIFQYYREEENGRGNFPPRFSGLQFPNYSSELNVNALELDDSALYLCASSSGQDNSPLHFGNGTRLTVT.

As DNA, the CDR3 is TGTGCCAGCAGACGACTTGCGGGAGGTTCCTACGAGCAGTACTTC. Its translation is CASRRLAGGSYEQYF. The J gene is TRBJ2-7, the V gene TRBV27; TRBD2 matches 8 bases. This CDR3 contains 15 residues. Trimming cost V 6 bases and J 1 base; bases outside gene matches: 8. The germline V gene encodes CDR1 MNHEY and CDR2 SMNVEV (reference sequence).

V gene TRBV5-4 combines with J gene TRBJ2-1, with 7 bases lining up with TRBD1. Germline values: CDR1 SGHNT, CDR2 YYREEE (reference sequence). The CDR3 has 15 amino acids. With V trimmed by 3 bases and J by 2 bases, 5 bases remained unmatched. CDR3 sequence reads: CASSSSQGPYNEQFF. CDR3 sequence (DNA): TGTGCCAGCAGCTCTTCACAGGGGCCCTACAATGAGCAGTTCTTC.

The J gene is TRBJ2-5, the V gene TRBV4-1, with D maybe TRBD2 (7 bases). Germline V gives CDR1 MGHRA, CDR2 YSYEKL. The CDR3 length is 15 residues. With 3 bases removed from V and 3 bases from J, the gap between germline ends came to 14 bases. As DNA, the CDR3 is TGCGCCAGCAGCCACGTATGGGGGGGCGAAGAGACCCAGTACTTC. Encoded protein: CASSHVWGGEETQYF.

This chain joins TRBV30 and TRBJ2-7; 7 bases agree with TRBD2. The CDR3 has 14 amino acids. V was pared by 2 bases and J by 3 bases, with 7 bases of the junction left unmatched. Germline loops: CDR1 GTSNPN, CDR2 SVGIG (reference sequence). CDR3 bases: TGTGCCTGGAGTCTGGGGGAGGGGTTCTACGAGCAGTACTTC. Translation gives CAWSLGEGFYEQYF.

This rearrangement joins TRBV27 to TRBJ2-4; D is possibly TRBD2 (6 bases). The CDR3 consists of 13 residues. The V end was cut by 3 bases, the J end by 8 bases, with 11 bases between. Per germline, CDR1 MNHEY and CDR2 SMNVEV (reference sequence). The CDR3: CASSFRVADIQYF. As DNA, the CDR3 is TGTGCCAGCAGTTTCAGGGTAGCGGACATTCAGTACTTC.

The CDR3 sequence is CASSSDGHNEQFF. In DNA, the CDR3 is TGTGCCAGCAGTAGCGACGGCCACAATGAGCAGTTCTTC. The genes are TRBV6-5 and TRBJ2-1; no definite D call. Trimming removed 5 bases from V and 5 bases from J, with 10 bases in between. Germline CDR1 is MNHEY and CDR2 is SVGAGI. CDR3 length: 13 amino acids.

The V call is TRBV5-5, the J call TRBJ1-5; D is uncertain. The CDR3 runs to 13 residues. V was clipped by 0 bases and J by 5 bases, with 6 bases between them. CDR1 is SGHKS and CDR2 is YYEKEE in the germline V gene (reference sequence). The CDR3 loop reads CASSLDGDQPQHF. CDR3 DNA sequence: TGTGCCAGCAGCTTGGACGGGGATCAGCCCCAGCATTTT.

The chain couples TRBV5-4 to TRBJ2-7; 9 bases map to TRBD1. The CDR3 runs 14 residues. CDR1 SGHNT and CDR2 YYREEE come from the germline V gene (reference sequence). The trim removed 4 bases at V and 3 bases at J, leaving 5 bases unmatched. The CDR3 protein is CASSAGTGNYEQYF. CDR3 sequence (DNA): TGTGCCAGCAGCGCCGGGACAGGGAACTACGAGCAGTACTTC. The variable domain in full, completed from reference TRBV5-4 and TRBJ2-7, reads ETGVTQSPTHLIKTRGQQVTLRCSSQSGHNTVSWYQQALGQGPQFIFQYYREEENGRGNFPPRFSGLQFPNYSSELNVNALELDDSALYLCASSAGTGNYEQYFGPGTRLTVT.

The chain couples TRBV10-1 to TRBJ2-7; 14 bases agree with TRBD2. Germline V gene sequence: CDR1 WNHNN, CDR2 SYGVQD (reference sequence). The trim removed 8 bases at V and 3 bases at J, leaving 0 bases unmatched. The CDR3 contains 13 residues. As DNA, the CDR3 is TGCGCCAGCGGGACTAGCGGGAGCTACGAGCAGTACTTC. Amino acids: CASGTSGSYEQYF.

This chain joins TRBV7-9 and TRBJ2-7; no clear D gene. The CDR3 is 15 residues long. Trimming took 5 bases from V and 6 from J, leaving 20 bases between them. Germline CDR1 SEHNR, CDR2 FQNEAQ (reference sequence). The CDR3 bases are TGTGCCAGCAGCCCTAGGAAGAGCGTAGAAGGCGAGCAGTACTTC. This sequence encodes CASSPRKSVEGEQYF.

This clone was detected only once. The chain has TRBV25-1 and TRBJ1-4; D is unresolved. CDR1 and CDR2 from the germline V gene are MGHDK and SYGVNS. The CDR3 consists of 15 residues. V was cut by 2 bases and J by 0 bases, with 7 bases left in between. The CDR3 sequence is CASSETLATNEKLFF. DNA for the CDR3: TGTGCCAGCAGTGAAACTCTTGCAACTAATGAAAAACTGTTTTTT.